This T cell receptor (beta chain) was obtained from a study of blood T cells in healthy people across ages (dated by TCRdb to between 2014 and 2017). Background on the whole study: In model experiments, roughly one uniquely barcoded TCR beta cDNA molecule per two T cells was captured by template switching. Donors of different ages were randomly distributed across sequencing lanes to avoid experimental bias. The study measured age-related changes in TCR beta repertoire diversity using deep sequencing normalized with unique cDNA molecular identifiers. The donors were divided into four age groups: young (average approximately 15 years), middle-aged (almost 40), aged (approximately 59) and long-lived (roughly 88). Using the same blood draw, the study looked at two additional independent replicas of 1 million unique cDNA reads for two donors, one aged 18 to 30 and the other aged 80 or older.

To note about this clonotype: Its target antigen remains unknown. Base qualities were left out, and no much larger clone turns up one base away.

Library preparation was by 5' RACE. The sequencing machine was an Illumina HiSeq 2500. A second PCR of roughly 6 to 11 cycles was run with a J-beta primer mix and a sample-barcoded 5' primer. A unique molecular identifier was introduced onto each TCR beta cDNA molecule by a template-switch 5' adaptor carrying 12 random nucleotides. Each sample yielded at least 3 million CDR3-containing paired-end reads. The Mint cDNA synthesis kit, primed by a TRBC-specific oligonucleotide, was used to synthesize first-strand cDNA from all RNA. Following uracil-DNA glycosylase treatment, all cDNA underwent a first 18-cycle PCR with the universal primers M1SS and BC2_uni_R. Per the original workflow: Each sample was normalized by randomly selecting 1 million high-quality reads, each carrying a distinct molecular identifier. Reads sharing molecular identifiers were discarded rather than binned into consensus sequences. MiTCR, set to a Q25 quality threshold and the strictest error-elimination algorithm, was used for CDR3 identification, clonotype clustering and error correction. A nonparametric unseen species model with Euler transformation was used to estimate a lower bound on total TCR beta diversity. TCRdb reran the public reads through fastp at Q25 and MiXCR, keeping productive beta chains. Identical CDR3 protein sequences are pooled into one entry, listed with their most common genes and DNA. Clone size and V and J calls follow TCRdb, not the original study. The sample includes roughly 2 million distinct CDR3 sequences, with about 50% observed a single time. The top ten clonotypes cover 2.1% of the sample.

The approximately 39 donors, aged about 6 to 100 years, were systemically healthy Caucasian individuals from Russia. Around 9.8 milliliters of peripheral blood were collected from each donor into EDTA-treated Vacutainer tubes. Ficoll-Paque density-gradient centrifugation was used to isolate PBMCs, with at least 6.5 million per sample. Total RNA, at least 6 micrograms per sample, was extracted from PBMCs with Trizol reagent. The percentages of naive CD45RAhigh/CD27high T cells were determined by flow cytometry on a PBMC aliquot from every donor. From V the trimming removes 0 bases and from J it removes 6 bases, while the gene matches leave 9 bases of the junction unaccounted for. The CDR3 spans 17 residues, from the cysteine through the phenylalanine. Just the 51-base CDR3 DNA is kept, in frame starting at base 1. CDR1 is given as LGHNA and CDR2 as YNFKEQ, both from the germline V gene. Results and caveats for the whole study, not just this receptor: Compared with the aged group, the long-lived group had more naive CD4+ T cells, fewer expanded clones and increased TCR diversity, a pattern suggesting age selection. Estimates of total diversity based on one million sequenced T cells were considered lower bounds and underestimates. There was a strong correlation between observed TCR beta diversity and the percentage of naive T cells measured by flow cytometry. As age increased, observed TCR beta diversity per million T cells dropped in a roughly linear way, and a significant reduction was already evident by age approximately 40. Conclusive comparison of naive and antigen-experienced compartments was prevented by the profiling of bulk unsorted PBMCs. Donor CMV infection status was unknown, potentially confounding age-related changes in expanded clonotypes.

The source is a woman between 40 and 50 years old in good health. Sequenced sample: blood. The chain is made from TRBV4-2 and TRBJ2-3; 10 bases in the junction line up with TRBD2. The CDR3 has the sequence CASSQEDQRGGPDTQYF. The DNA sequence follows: TGTGCCAGCAGCCAAGAGGACCAGCGGGGGGGCCCGGATACGCAGTATTTT.